The source of this TCR beta chain is a study of blood T cell repertoires in COVID-19. The wider study: The analysed material was cDNA or gDNA that came from T cells, B-cell-depleted T cells, or PBMCs.

In germline, CDR1 is ENHRY, CDR2 SYGVKD. The CDR3 is 12 residues long. The trim removed 5 bases at V and 9 bases at J, leaving 4 bases unmatched. Original data processing: Scientists estimated how many nucleated cells there were by amplifying reference gene primers. Profiling relied on immunoSEQ multiplex PCR, and the TCRdb table lists in-frame clones only, not all of them. V and J calls and clone size come straight from that table; D and trimming were deduced from the DNA. The sample records over 60,000 clones, 75% to 80% being singletons. The sample taken for sequencing was peripheral blood. The TCR sequence derives from a woman at least 80 years old with acute or convalescent COVID-19. V usage is TRBV10-3 and J usage is TRBJ2-3; 8 bases fit TRBD1. The CDR3 bases are TGTGCCATCAGTCCCCAGGGGGCAACGCAGTATTTT. Residues: CAISPQGATQYF.